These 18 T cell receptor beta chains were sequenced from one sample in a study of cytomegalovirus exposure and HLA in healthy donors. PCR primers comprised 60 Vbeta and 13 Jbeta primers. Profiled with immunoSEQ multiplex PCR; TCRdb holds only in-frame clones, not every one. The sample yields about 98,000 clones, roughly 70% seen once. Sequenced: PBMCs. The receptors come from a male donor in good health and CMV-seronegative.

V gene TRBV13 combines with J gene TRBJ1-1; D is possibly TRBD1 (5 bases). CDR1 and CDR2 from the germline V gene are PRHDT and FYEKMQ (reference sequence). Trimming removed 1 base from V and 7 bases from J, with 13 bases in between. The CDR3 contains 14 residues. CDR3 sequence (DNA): TGTGCCAGCAGCTTAGATGTCTGGGGGGATGAAGCTTTCTTT. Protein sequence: CASSLDVWGDEAFF.

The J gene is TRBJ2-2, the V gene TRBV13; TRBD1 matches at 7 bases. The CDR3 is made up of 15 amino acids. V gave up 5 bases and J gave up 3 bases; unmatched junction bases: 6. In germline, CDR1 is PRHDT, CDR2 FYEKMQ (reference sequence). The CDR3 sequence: CASSPRQGYTGELFF. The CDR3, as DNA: TGTGCCAGCAGCCCCCGACAGGGCTACACCGGGGAGCTGTTTTTT.

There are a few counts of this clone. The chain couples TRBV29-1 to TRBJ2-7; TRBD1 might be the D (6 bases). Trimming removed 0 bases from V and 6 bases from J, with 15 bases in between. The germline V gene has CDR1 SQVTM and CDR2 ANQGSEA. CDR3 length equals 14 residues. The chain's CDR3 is CSVEDGQGIGEQYF. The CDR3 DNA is TGCAGCGTTGAAGATGGGCAGGGGATCGGCGAGCAGTACTTC.

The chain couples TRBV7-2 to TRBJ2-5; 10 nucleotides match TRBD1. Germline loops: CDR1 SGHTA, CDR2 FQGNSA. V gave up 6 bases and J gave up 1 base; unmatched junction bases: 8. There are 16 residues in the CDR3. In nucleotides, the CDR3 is TGTGCCAGCAGACAAAAGGACAGGGGGGGCCAAGAGACCCAGTACTTC. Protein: CASRQKDRGGQETQYF.

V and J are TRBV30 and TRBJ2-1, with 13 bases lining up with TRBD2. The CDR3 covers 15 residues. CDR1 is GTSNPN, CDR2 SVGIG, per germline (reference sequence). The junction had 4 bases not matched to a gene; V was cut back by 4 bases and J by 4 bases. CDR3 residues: CAWKRTSGRYNEQFF. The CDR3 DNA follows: TGTGCCTGGAAGAGGACTAGCGGGAGATACAATGAGCAGTTCTTC.

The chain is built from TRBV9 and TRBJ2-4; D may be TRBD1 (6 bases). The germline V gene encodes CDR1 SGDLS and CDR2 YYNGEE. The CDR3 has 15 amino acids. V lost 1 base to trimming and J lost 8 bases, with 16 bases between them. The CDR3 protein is CASSVMQGPPDIQYF. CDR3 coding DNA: TGTGCCAGCAGCGTAATGCAGGGGCCTCCGGACATTCAGTACTTC.

Here the CDR3 reads CASSPPDRLGPEAFF. As DNA, the CDR3 is TGTGCCAGCTCACCACCGGACAGGTTGGGACCTGAAGCTTTCTTT. The chain uses TRBV18 and TRBJ1-1, with 7 nucleotides matching TRBD1. The germline gives CDR1 KGHSH, CDR2 LQKENI. Trimming at V came to 0 bases and at J to 6 bases, leaving 7 bases not matched to a gene. The CDR3 is 15 amino acids.

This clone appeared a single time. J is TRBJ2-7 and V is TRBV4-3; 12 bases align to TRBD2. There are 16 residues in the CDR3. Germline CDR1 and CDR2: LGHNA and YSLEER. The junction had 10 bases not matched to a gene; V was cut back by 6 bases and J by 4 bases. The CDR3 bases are TGCGCCAGCAGACAGGAAAGGACTAGCGGGGCATACGAGCAGTACTTC. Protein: CASRQERTSGAYEQYF.

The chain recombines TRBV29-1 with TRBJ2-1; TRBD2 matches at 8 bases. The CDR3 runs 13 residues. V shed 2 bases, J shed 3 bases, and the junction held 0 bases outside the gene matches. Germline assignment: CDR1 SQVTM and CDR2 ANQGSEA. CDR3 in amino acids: CSVETSGYNEQFF. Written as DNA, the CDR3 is TGCAGCGTTGAAACTAGCGGCTACAATGAGCAGTTCTTC.

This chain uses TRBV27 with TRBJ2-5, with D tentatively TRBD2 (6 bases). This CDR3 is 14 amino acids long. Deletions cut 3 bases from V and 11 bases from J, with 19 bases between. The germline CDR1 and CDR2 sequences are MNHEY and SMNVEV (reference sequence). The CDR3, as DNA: TGTGCCAGCAGTTTTTCGGGGAGGAGGGTTGAGCAGTACTTC. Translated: CASSFSGRRVEQYF.

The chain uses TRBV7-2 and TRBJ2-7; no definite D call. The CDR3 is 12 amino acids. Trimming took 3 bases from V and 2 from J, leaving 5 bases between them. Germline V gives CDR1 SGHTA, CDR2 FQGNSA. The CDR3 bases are TGTGCCAGCAGCTTCCGGGCCTACGAGCAGTACTTC. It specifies CASSFRAYEQYF. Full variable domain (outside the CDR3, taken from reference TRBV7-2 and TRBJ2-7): GAGVSQSPSNKVTEKGKDVELRCDPISGHTALYWYRQSLGQGLEFLIYFQGNSAPDKSGLPSDRFSAERTGGSVSTLTIQRTQQEDSAVYLCASSFRAYEQYFGPGTRLTVT.

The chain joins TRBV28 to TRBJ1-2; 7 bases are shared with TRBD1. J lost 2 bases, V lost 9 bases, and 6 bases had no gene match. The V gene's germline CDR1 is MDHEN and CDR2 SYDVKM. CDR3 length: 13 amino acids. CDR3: CARQDRTNYGYTF. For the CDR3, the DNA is TGTGCCAGGCAGGACAGGACAAACTATGGCTACACCTTC.

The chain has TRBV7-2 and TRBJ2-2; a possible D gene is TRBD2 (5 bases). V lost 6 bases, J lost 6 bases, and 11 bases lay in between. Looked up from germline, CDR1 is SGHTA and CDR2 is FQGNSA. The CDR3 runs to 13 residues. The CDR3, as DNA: TGTGCCAGCAGTTTCGGCGGGTCCGGGGAGCTGTTTTTT. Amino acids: CASSFGGSGELFF.

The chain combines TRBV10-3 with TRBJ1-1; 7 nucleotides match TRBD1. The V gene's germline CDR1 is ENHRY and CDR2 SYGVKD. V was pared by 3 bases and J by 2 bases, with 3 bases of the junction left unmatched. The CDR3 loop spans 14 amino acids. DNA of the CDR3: TGTGCCATCAGTGAAGACAGGGACAACACTGAAGCTTTCTTT. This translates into CAISEDRDNTEAFF.

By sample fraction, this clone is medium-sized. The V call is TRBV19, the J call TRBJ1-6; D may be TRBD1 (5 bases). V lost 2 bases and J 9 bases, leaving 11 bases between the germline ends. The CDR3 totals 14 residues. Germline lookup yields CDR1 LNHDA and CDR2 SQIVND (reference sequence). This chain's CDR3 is CASSISGGASPLHF. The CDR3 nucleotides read TGTGCCAGTAGTATATCGGGCGGGGCTTCACCCCTCCACTTT.

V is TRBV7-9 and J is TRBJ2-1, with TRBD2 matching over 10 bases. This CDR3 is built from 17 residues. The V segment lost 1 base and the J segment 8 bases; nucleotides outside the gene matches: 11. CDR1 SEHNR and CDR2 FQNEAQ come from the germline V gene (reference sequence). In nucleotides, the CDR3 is TGTGCCAGCAGCTTAGGAGGTAGCGGGAGGCCATCGGATGAGCAGTTCTTC. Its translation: CASSLGGSGRPSDEQFF. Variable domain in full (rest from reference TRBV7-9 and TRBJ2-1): DTGVSQNPRHKITKRGQNVTFRCDPISEHNRLYWYRQTLGQGPEFLTYFQNEAQLEKSRLLSDRFSAERPKGSFSTLEIQRTEQGDSAMYLCASSLGGSGRPSDEQFFGPGTRLTVL.

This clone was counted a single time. This CDR3 is CASSQTGRPYGYTF. In DNA, the CDR3 is TGTGCCAGCAGCCAAACAGGAAGGCCCTATGGCTACACCTTC. The chain uses TRBV14 and TRBJ1-2; maybe TRBD1 (5 bases). This CDR3 spans 14 amino acids. The V end was cut by 2 bases, the J end by 4 bases, with 11 bases between. CDR1 is SGHDN and CDR2 is FVKESK in the germline V gene.

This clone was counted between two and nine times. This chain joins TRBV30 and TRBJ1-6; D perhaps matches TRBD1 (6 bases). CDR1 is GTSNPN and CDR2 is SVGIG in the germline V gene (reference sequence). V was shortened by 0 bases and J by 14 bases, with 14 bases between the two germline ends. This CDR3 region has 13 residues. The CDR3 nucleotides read TGTGCCTGGAGTGTCACAGGGTCATCGTCCCTCCACTTT. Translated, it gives CAWSVTGSSSLHF.